What follows are 27 T cell receptor beta chains derived from one specimen sequenced in a study of blood T cell repertoires in COVID-19. The protocol was immunoSEQ multiplex PCR, while the TCRdb copy is restricted to in-frame clones and leaves out a portion. The sample records about 100,000 clones, about 77% being singletons. The sample taken for sequencing was peripheral blood. These receptors all stem from a man between 70 and 80 years old with active or convalescent COVID-19.

Only one count was recorded for this clone. V usage is TRBV20-1 and J usage is TRBJ1-1; D is possibly TRBD1 (6 bases). Per germline, CDR1 DFQATT and CDR2 SNEGSKA (reference sequence). Trimming shortened V by 3 bases and J by 1 base, and 15 bases separated the two germline ends. The CDR3 is 15 amino acids. The CDR3 loop is CSASRQGRKNTEAFF. The DNA of the CDR3 is TGCAGTGCTAGTCGTCAGGGGAGAAAGAACACTGAAGCTTTCTTT.

V and J are TRBV21-1 and TRBJ2-5; the DNA was not compared with TRBD1, the D call given in the table. TRBV21-1 is a known pseudogene. The CDR3 consists of 15 residues. The CDR3 here is CASSKEAGLQETQYF. Written as DNA, the CDR3 is TGTGCCAGCAGCAAAGAGGCAGGCCTCCAAGAGACCCAGTACTTC.

The chain links TRBV13 to TRBJ2-5, with D perhaps TRBD2 (5 bases). Trimming stripped 0 bases from V and 4 bases from J, with 15 bases between. This CDR3 comprises 16 residues. In germline, CDR1 is PRHDT, CDR2 FYEKMQ (reference sequence). The CDR3 nucleotides read TGTGCCAGCAGCTTAGGAGGTCGGGGTGCAGGAGAGACCCAGTACTTC. It is translated as CASSLGGRGAGETQYF.

The gene calls are TRBV20-1 and TRBJ2-5; possibly TRBD2 for D (6 bases). CDR3 length: 11 residues. Germline CDR1 reads DFQATT; CDR2 reads SNEGSKA (reference sequence). V was pared by 7 bases and J by 1 base, with 7 bases between. The DNA of the CDR3 is TGCAGTGGCGGGACCCAAGAGACCCAGTACTTC. This codes for CSGGTQETQYF.

J is TRBJ2-7 and V is TRBV28, with 7 positions matching TRBD1. V shed 6 bases, J shed 3 bases, and the junction held 8 bases outside the gene matches. This CDR3 is built from 14 residues. Germline CDR1 and CDR2: MDHEN and SYDVKM. CDR3 in DNA: TGTGCCAGCAGCCTGACGGGACAGATCTACGAGCAGTACTTC. Translating it yields CASSLTGQIYEQYF.

J is TRBJ1-6 and V is TRBV13; maybe TRBD1 (5 bases). Trimming shortened V by 5 bases and J by 5 bases, and 19 bases separated the two germline ends. The CDR3 spans 17 residues. CDR1 and CDR2 from the germline V gene are PRHDT and FYEKMQ (reference sequence). CDR3: CASSGVGGRSNNSPLHF. In DNA form, the CDR3 reads TGTGCCAGCAGCGGGGTCGGGGGACGCAGTAATAATTCACCCCTCCACTTT. Complete variable domain (other parts from reference TRBV13 and TRBJ1-6): AAGVIQSPRHLIKEKRETATLKCYPIPRHDTVYWYQQGPGQDPQFLISFYEKMQSDKGSIPDRFSAQQFSDYHSELNMSSLELGDSALYFCASSGVGGRSNNSPLHFGNGTRLTVT.

The chain combines TRBV6-1 with TRBJ1-1; 11 nucleotides align to TRBD1. V lost 4 bases, J lost 5 bases, and 18 bases stayed unmatched. Germline assignment: CDR1 MNHNS and CDR2 SASEGT. The CDR3 is 19 amino acids. The CDR3 bases are TGTGCCAGCAGTGCTCTCCCCGGGGGACAGGGGGTAAGTGGGACTGAAGCTTTCTTT. Its protein is CASSALPGGQGVSGTEAFF.

This clone came up many times. This chain links TRBV7-3 with TRBJ2-2; D perhaps matches TRBD2 (6 bases). The CDR3 spans 16 residues. V was pared by 0 bases and J by 7 bases, with 15 bases between. The germline V gene has CDR1 SGHTA and CDR2 FQGTGA. CDR3 residues: CASSLTEGQGGGELFF. CDR3 nucleotide sequence: TGTGCCAGCAGCTTAACGGAGGGGCAGGGCGGCGGGGAGCTGTTTTTT.

This clone was observed a few times. V gene TRBV7-2 combines with J gene TRBJ1-1; TRBD1 is a possible D gene (5 bases). Germline CDR1 and CDR2: SGHTA and FQGNSA. This CDR3 is built from 13 residues. The V gene lost 3 bases and the J gene lost 3 bases, with 8 bases spanning the gap. The CDR3 here is CASSFTGDTEAFF. The CDR3 region has the DNA TGTGCCAGCAGCTTCACGGGGGACACTGAAGCTTTCTTT.

The chain uses TRBV5-6 and TRBJ2-7; TRBD1 matches 7 bases. CDR1 is SGHDT and CDR2 is YYEEEE in the germline V gene. The CDR3 length is 13 residues. V shed 4 bases, J shed 7 bases, and the junction held 8 bases outside the gene matches. DNA of the CDR3: TGTGCCAGCAGCCCCGACAGGGTCGAGGAGCAGTACTTC. This encodes CASSPDRVEEQYF.

The rearrangement links TRBV9 to TRBJ2-3; perhaps TRBD2 as D (5 bases). This CDR3 region has 14 residues. Germline V gives CDR1 SGDLS, CDR2 YYNGEE. V was cut by 1 base and J by 6 bases, with 12 bases left in between. Here the CDR3 DNA reads TGTGCCAGCAGCGTACGAAGCGGTGGGGATACGCAGTATTTT. Protein sequence: CASSVRSGGDTQYF.

The chain combines TRBV3-1 (or the pseudogene TRBV3-2) with TRBJ1-2, with 8 bases aligning to TRBD1. The CDR3 spans 13 residues. Germline lookup yields CDR1 LGHDT and CDR2 YNNKEL (reference sequence). The V and J ends lost 4 bases and 4 bases, in that order; junction bases with no gene match: 2. CDR3 region: CASSPGGGYGYTF. In DNA, the CDR3 is TGTGCCAGCAGCCCAGGGGGCGGCTATGGCTACACCTTC.

This clone appeared a few times. V gene TRBV7-2 combines with J gene TRBJ1-1; 7 positions match TRBD1. This CDR3 region has 13 residues. The germline V gene encodes CDR1 SGHTA and CDR2 FQGNSA. Trimming removed 4 bases from V and 4 bases from J; junction bases left unmatched: 3. The CDR3 DNA reads as TGTGCCAGCAGCTCGTACAGGGGCACTGAAGCTTTCTTT. This translates into CASSSYRGTEAFF.

The rearrangement joins TRBV9 to TRBJ2-3; 8 nucleotides align to TRBD2. The CDR3 runs 16 residues. Germline CDR1 is SGDLS and CDR2 is YYNGEE. V was clipped by 0 bases and J by 3 bases; unmatched bases: 6. The CDR3 is CASSVGGSGGTDTQYF. The CDR3 nucleotides are TGTGCCAGCAGCGTAGGGGGGAGCGGGGGTACAGATACGCAGTATTTT.

This clone was observed a few times. The gene calls are TRBV19 and TRBJ2-1; TRBD2 agrees at 8 bases. This CDR3 is built from 17 residues. Germline V lookup: CDR1 LNHDA, CDR2 SQIVND (reference sequence). Germline trimming cut 5 bases from V and 2 bases from J; bases unmatched to any gene: 11. CDR3 in amino acids: CASSLPTSGVTYNEQFF. The CDR3 nucleotides are TGTGCCAGTAGTCTCCCCACTAGCGGAGTTACCTACAATGAGCAGTTCTTC.

This chain uses TRBV10-3 with TRBJ1-6; 8 bases agree with TRBD1. The CDR3 is 13 residues long. V was pared by 6 bases and J by 7 bases, with 2 bases of the junction left unmatched. Germline CDR1 reads ENHRY; CDR2 reads SYGVKD. CDR3 in DNA: TGTGCCATCAGGACAGGGGTCAATTCACCCCTCCACTTT. Residues: CAIRTGVNSPLHF.

This chain joins TRBV5-1 and TRBJ2-7; D gene uncertain. This CDR3 region has 14 residues. Looked up from germline, CDR1 is SGHRS and CDR2 is YFSETQ. Trimming removed 2 bases at V and 0 bases at J, with 9 bases between. The CDR3: CASSFGASSYEQYF. The CDR3 bases are TGCGCCAGCAGCTTTGGCGCTAGCTCCTACGAGCAGTACTTC.

CDR3 in DNA: TGTGCCAGCAGCCTAAAGAGCGCAAATGAAAAACTGTTTTTT. This codes for CASSLKSANEKLFF. The chain uses TRBV5-4 and TRBJ1-4; D not certain. Germline loops: CDR1 SGHNT, CDR2 YYREEE (reference sequence). The ends were cut back, 4 bases at V and 5 bases at J, with 12 bases in the middle. The CDR3 is 14 residues long. The full variable domain, its missing parts supplied by reference TRBV5-4 and TRBJ1-4, is ETGVTQSPTHLIKTRGQQVTLRCSSQSGHNTVSWYQQALGQGPQFIFQYYREEENGRGNFPPRFSGLQFPNYSSELNVNALELDDSALYLCASSLKSANEKLFFGSGTQLSVL.

V usage is TRBV11-2 and J usage is TRBJ2-1, with TRBD2 identical over 12 bases. This CDR3 has 14 amino acids. V dropped 6 bases and J dropped 7; count of bases not matched to a gene: 4. The germline V gene encodes CDR1 SGHAT and CDR2 FQNNGV. The CDR3 sequence: CASRLAGGENEQFF. DNA for the CDR3: TGTGCCAGCAGACTAGCGGGAGGTGAGAATGAGCAGTTCTTC.

The chain employs TRBV6-5 and TRBJ1-1; D uncertain. Between the trimmed V and J ends, which lost 0 bases and 8 bases, there was a span of 16 bases. This CDR3 contains 15 residues. CDR1 is MNHEY and CDR2 is SVGAGI in the germline V gene. CDR3 loop: CASSYSFNRRSEAFF. Here the CDR3 DNA reads TGTGCCAGCAGTTACTCTTTCAACAGACGGTCGGAAGCTTTCTTT.

The rearrangement links TRBV5-1 to TRBJ2-7, with 13 bases identical to TRBD2. The V segment lost 4 bases and the J segment 2 bases; nucleotides outside the gene matches: 6. The V gene's germline CDR1 is SGHRS and CDR2 YFSETQ. There are 16 residues in the CDR3. CDR3 nucleotide sequence: TGCGCCAGCAGCCCAGGGGGGACTAGCGGGGCCTACGAGCAGTACTTC. Amino acids: CASSPGGTSGAYEQYF. The variable domain in full, with the rest retrieved from reference TRBV5-1 and TRBJ2-7, is KAGVTQTPRYLIKTRGQQVTLSCSPISGHRSVSWYQQTPGQGLQFLFEYFSETQRNKGNFPGRFSGRQFSNSRSEMNVSTLELGDSALYLCASSPGGTSGAYEQYFGPGTRLTVT.

The V call is TRBV7-9, the J call TRBJ1-6; the match to TRBD1 covers 9 bases. This CDR3 is 17 amino acids long. V lost 5 bases to trimming and J lost 10 bases; unmatched junction nucleotides: 15. Germline V lookup: CDR1 SEHNR, CDR2 FQNEAQ (reference sequence). DNA of the CDR3: TGTGCCAGCAGCCCAATGCCGGTACGGGACAGGGCATCACCCCTCCACTTT. Translating gives CASSPMPVRDRASPLHF.

The rearrangement uses TRBV7-9 and TRBJ1-2, with 10 nucleotides matching TRBD1. Per germline, CDR1 SEHNR and CDR2 FQNEAQ (reference sequence). The V gene end was trimmed by 5 bases and the J gene end by 4 bases; junction bases not matched to a gene: 16. This CDR3 is built from 18 residues. The CDR3 spells CASSQFPGTGDRGYGYTF. In DNA, the CDR3 is TGTGCCAGCAGCCAATTCCCCGGGACAGGGGATAGAGGCTATGGCTACACCTTC.

The rearrangement uses TRBV6-5 and TRBJ1-1; D gene uncertain. Trimming left V 1 base short and J 9 bases short, with 12 bases between. Germline CDR1 is MNHEY and CDR2 is SVGAGI. The CDR3 consists of 13 residues. CDR3 in DNA: TGTGCCAGCAGTTACTTCGCGACATCCAAAGCTTTCTTT. It specifies CASSYFATSKAFF.

The J gene is TRBJ1-3, the V gene TRBV3-1 (or the pseudogene TRBV3-2); TRBD1 aligns across 8 bases. There are 14 residues in the CDR3. Trimming at V came to 7 bases and at J to 4 bases, leaving 6 bases not matched to a gene. Germline assignment: CDR1 LGHDT and CDR2 YNNKEL (reference sequence). Here the CDR3 reads CASTPDRGGNTIYF. The DNA of the CDR3 is TGTGCCAGCACCCCTGACAGGGGAGGAAACACCATATATTTT.

This rearrangement joins TRBV4-2 to TRBJ2-7; D uncertain. Germline CDR1 LGHNA, CDR2 YNFKEQ. This CDR3 is 16 amino acids long. Trimming removed 0 bases from V and 7 bases from J, with 19 bases in between. The CDR3 here is CASSQDFPGQLWEQYF. The CDR3 coding sequence is TGTGCCAGCAGCCAAGACTTTCCGGGTCAGCTGTGGGAGCAGTACTTC.

CDR3 region: CSGGTGVYGYTF. The CDR3 DNA is TGCAGCGGGGGGACAGGGGTCTATGGCTACACCTTC. The chain couples TRBV29-1 to TRBJ1-2; TRBD1 matches 10 bases. After removal of 7 bases from V and 4 bases from J, the junction contained 3 bases not matched to a gene. The CDR3 is 12 residues long. Germline CDR1 and CDR2: SQVTM and ANQGSEA.